The T cell receptor (beta chain) described here comes from a study of cytomegalovirus exposure and HLA in healthy donors. Looked up from germline, CDR1 is SNHLY and CDR2 is FYNNEI. V was shortened by 6 bases and J by 6 bases, with 12 bases between the two germline ends. CDR3 length: 12 amino acids. Study conclusions and caveats: For most TCR beta V segments, an earlier analysis put the productive rate at about 87% or about 30% of the time. In a later analysis, the majority of CMV-associated beta chains seemingly showed HLA restriction.

Remarks on this clone: The antigen is not known.

The study ran its PCR with 60 Vbeta and 13 Jbeta primers. Data came from immunoSEQ multiplex PCR; TCRdb stores just in-frame clones and leaves some out. The sample has approximately 100,000 clones, roughly 69% seen once; the top ten hold 3% to 4%. The clonotype originates from a man aged 30 to 39 in good health and CMV-seropositive. The rearrangement joins TRBV2 to TRBJ2-7; a possible D gene is TRBD1 (5 bases). The sequencing sample was made of PBMCs. CDR3 bases: TGTGCCAGCAGAGGCAGGGATCGCGAGCAGTACTTC. Its translation is CASRGRDREQYF. The whole variable domain, filled in from reference TRBV2 and TRBJ2-7, reads EPEVTQTPSHQVTQMGQEVILRCVPISNHLYFYWYRQILGQKVEFLVSFYNNEISEKSEIFDDQFSVERPDGSNFTLKIRSTKLEDSAMYFCASRGRDREQYFGPGTRLTVT.